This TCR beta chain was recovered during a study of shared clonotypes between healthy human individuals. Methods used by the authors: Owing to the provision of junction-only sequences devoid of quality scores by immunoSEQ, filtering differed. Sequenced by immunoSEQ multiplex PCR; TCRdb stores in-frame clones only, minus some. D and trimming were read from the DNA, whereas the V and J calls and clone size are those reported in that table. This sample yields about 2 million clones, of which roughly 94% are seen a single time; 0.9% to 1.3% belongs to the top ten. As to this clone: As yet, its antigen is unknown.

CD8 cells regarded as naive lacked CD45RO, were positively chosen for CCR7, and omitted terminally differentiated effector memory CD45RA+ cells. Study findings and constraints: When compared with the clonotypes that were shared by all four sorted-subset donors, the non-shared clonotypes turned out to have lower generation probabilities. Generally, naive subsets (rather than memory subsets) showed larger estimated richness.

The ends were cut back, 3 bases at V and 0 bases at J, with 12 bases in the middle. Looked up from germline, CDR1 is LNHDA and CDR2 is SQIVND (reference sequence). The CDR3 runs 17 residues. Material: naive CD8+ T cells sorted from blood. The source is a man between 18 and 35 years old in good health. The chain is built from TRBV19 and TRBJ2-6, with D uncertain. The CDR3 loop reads CASSILGSISGANVLTF. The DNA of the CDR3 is TGTGCCAGTAGTATTCTGGGTTCTATCTCTGGGGCCAACGTCCTGACTTTC.